This entry describes one T cell receptor beta chain. What it binds is unknown. The data originate from a study of identical twins. Study-level findings and limits: For monozygotic twins, models underestimated out-of-frame TCR alpha sharing. Researchers reported excess low generation probability among twin-shared out-of-frame alpha sequences.

TCRdb independently ran MiXCR on the 5' RACE reads; one entry per CDR3 protein. Among 500,000 to 550,000 distinct CDR3 sequences, about 20% were seen once, and the ten largest hold 0.91%. The germline V gene has CDR1 SGHAT and CDR2 FQNNGV. V was trimmed by 5 bases and J by 9 bases, leaving 11 bases between them. The CDR3 is made up of 11 amino acids. The sample also formed part of further work on T cells expressing NK-cell markers. As that study records: For roughly 6 donors, the dominant NKG2C+ clonotypes made up about 1.0-7.5% of their CD8+ T cells. A few donors likewise had their CD3+CD56-NKG2C+ fraction led by these clonotypes.

Sequences were obtained from CD4+ T cells sorted from blood. This receptor was obtained from a woman aged 18-29 years in good health. V is TRBV11-2 and J is TRBJ2-7; D gene ambiguous. The CDR3 here is CASSALSRQYF. The CDR3 coding sequence is TGTGCCAGCAGCGCCCTATCGCGGCAGTACTTC.